This entry concerns a single TCR beta chain. The junction departs from the called germline gene at one end, perhaps through a read error. This PCR relied on a set of 60 Vbeta primers and 13 Jbeta primers. Clones were read by immunoSEQ multiplex PCR, and TCRdb kept only the in-frame ones, dropping some. The sample lists 110,000 to 150,000 clones; approximately 63% were seen once. This record belongs to a study of cytomegalovirus exposure and HLA in healthy donors. Looked up from germline, CDR1 is MNHNS and CDR2 is SASEGT. The CDR3 sequence is 12 residues long. The origin of this receptor is a woman aged 60 to 75 in good health and CMV-seropositive. Input material: PBMCs. The J gene is TRBJ2-7, the V gene TRBV6-1; TRBD2 agrees at 8 bases. The CDR3 sequence is CASSEGAGDRHF. CDR3 in DNA: TGTGCCAGCAGTGAAGGAGCGGGAGACAGGCACTTC.